A single sample is the source of the 16 T cell receptor beta chains below, sequenced in a study of neurological immune-mediated disorders (dated by TCRdb to between 2017 and 2020). Library preparation used 5' RACE. These reads were obtained on an Illumina HiSeq 2500. TCRdb redid the processing of the public reads, applying fastp at Q25 and MiXCR, and retained in-frame beta chains. One record per CDR3 amino acid sequence lists the most common genes and DNA. The sample yields around 78,000 distinct CDR3 sequences; roughly 18% were counted once. The top ten clones comprise 15% of the sample. Sequencing used PBMCs. These receptors were obtained from a woman between 40 and 50 years old in good health.

The genes are TRBV12-3 or TRBV12-4 and TRBJ2-4; perhaps D is TRBD1 or TRBD2 (6 bases each). The CDR3 loop spans 12 amino acids. V was cut by 6 bases and J by 6 bases, with 9 bases left in between. Here the CDR3 reads CASREGGNIQYF. The CDR3 nucleotides read TGTGCCAGCAGGGAGGGGGGAAACATTCAGTACTTC.

The sample holds many counts of this clonotype. The CDR3: CASSLNGGTGELFF. CDR3 DNA: TGTGCCAGCAGCTTAAACGGGGGAACCGGGGAGCTGTTTTTT. The chain links TRBV13 to TRBJ2-2, with TRBD2 as a possible D gene (6 bases). The CDR3 extends over 14 amino acids. Germline V lookup: CDR1 PRHDT, CDR2 FYEKMQ (reference sequence). V was shortened by 2 bases and J by 5 bases, with 9 bases between the two germline ends.

As regards this clonotype: At one of its ends the junction is not consistent with the germline gene, which may arise from a read error. This rearrangement joins TRBV11-2 to TRBJ2-2; D uncertain. The CDR3 is made up of 14 amino acids. Germline CDR1 reads SGHAT; CDR2 reads FQNNGV. The CDR3 DNA sequence: TGTGTCAGCAGCCACGGCGGGAACACCGGGGAGCTGTTTTTT. Its protein product is CVSSHGGNTGELFF.

This clonotype was detected ten times or more. V and J are TRBV20-1 and TRBJ2-7; 7 bases match TRBD1. This CDR3 has 17 amino acids. CDR1 DFQATT and CDR2 SNEGSKA come from the germline V gene (reference sequence). V trimming: 2 bases; J trimming: 2 bases; junction bases outside the gene matches: 15. CDR3 nucleotide sequence: TGCAGTGCTAGACGGTTCAACCTCGGGACAGACGCCTACGAGCAGTACTTC. Translating gives CSARRFNLGTDAYEQYF.

This clonotype was detected ten times or more. V usage is TRBV27 and J usage is TRBJ2-7; the D call may be TRBD1 or TRBD2 (5 bases each). V lost 6 bases, J lost 0 bases, and 6 bases lay in between. CDR1 MNHEY and CDR2 SMNVEV come from the germline V gene (reference sequence). This CDR3 spans 12 amino acids. In DNA form, the CDR3 reads TGTGCCAGCAGGGGGGTCTCCTACGAGCAGTACTTC. Translation gives CASRGVSYEQYF.

This clonotype was seen at least ten times. This chain uses TRBV4-1 with TRBJ1-1; tentative D call: TRBD1 (6 bases). There are 14 residues in the CDR3. CDR1 is MGHRA and CDR2 is YSYEKL in the germline V gene. Deletions cut 1 base from V and 5 bases from J, with 11 bases between. In DNA form, the CDR3 reads TGCGCCAGCAGCCAAGGGGGGCGGAGGACTGAAGCTTTCTTT. Translating it yields CASSQGGRRTEAFF.

This clonotype was seen repeatedly, ten times or more. The V call is TRBV5-1, the J call TRBJ1-6; D unclear. Germline CDR1 reads SGHRS; CDR2 reads YFSETQ. This CDR3 comprises 13 residues. Trimming removed 0 bases at V and 7 bases at J, with 5 bases between. In nucleotides, the CDR3 is TGCGCCAGCAGCTTGGAGGGCAATTCACCCCTCCACTTT. Translating it yields CASSLEGNSPLHF.

This clonotype has at least ten counts. The rearrangement joins TRBV5-1 to TRBJ2-1; D unresolved. This CDR3 contains 13 residues. Germline V gene sequence: CDR1 SGHRS, CDR2 YFSETQ. V was pared by 0 bases and J by 7 bases, with 8 bases between. The CDR3 region is CASSLAVENEQFF. CDR3 nucleotides: TGCGCCAGCAGCTTGGCGGTCGAGAATGAGCAGTTCTTC.

At least ten counts were recorded for this clonotype. The chain joins TRBV27 to TRBJ2-5, with D tentatively TRBD1 or TRBD2 (6 bases each). V shed 5 bases and J shed 8 bases, with 21 bases lying between them. This CDR3 region has 15 residues. Germline CDR1 reads MNHEY; CDR2 reads SMNVEV (reference sequence). The CDR3 nucleotides are TGTGCCAGCAGTCCCCAAACGGGGGCCCTAAGTACCCAGTACTTC. Translating gives CASSPQTGALSTQYF.

At least ten counts were recorded for this clonotype. The gene calls are TRBV4-2 and TRBJ1-6; D remains ambiguous. CDR1 is LGHNA and CDR2 is YNFKEQ in the germline V gene. The V end lost 2 bases, the J end lost 7 bases, and 12 bases lay between the germline ends. The CDR3 totals 15 residues. In DNA form, the CDR3 reads TGTGCCAGCAGCCAAAGTCGGGGTGGAAATTCACCCCTCCACTTT. Translation gives CASSQSRGGNSPLHF.

This clonotype came up many times. This chain's CDR3 is CASSEVGGFGDTQYF. The CDR3, as DNA: TGTGCCAGCAGCGAAGTGGGGGGTTTTGGAGATACGCAGTATTTT. This chain links TRBV7-8 with TRBJ2-3, with TRBD2 as a possible D gene (6 bases). The V end was cut by 5 bases, the J end by 5 bases, with 17 bases between. Germline lookup yields CDR1 SGHVS and CDR2 FQNEAQ. CDR3 size: 15 residues.

This clonotype came up many times. The chain is built from TRBV12-3 or TRBV12-4 and TRBJ1-3; a weak D match, TRBD1 (6 bases). This CDR3 comprises 16 residues. V was cut by 6 bases and J by 2 bases, with 17 bases left in between. In nucleotides, the CDR3 is TGTGCCAGCAGCCTCCCTAGGGGGTGGGCTGGAAACACCATATATTTT. This translates into CASSLPRGWAGNTIYF.

This clonotype occurred many times. The CDR3 sequence: CASSPGTGDYGYTF. CDR3 DNA: TGTGCCAGCAGCCCCGGGACAGGGGACTATGGCTACACCTTC. The chain combines TRBV28 with TRBJ1-2, with TRBD1 identical over 10 bases. CDR1 and CDR2 from the germline V gene are MDHEN and SYDVKM. Trimming cost V 6 bases and J 3 bases; bases outside gene matches: 4. The CDR3 is made up of 14 amino acids.

This clonotype has a count of ten or more. The chain combines TRBV2 with TRBJ1-5, with D maybe TRBD1 (6 bases). Trimming left V 6 bases short and J 11 bases short, with 20 bases between. The CDR3 runs to 14 residues. Germline CDR1 is SNHLY and CDR2 is FYNNEI. CDR3 amino acids: CASRGAQDLKTQHF. CDR3 coding DNA: TGTGCCAGCAGGGGGGCTCAGGACTTAAAGACCCAGCATTTT.

This clonotype appeared many times. This chain links TRBV4-1 with TRBJ1-2; no clear D gene. V was trimmed by 0 bases and J by 4 bases, leaving 12 bases between them. The CDR3 is 15 residues long. CDR1 MGHRA and CDR2 YSYEKL come from the germline V gene. The CDR3 DNA follows: TGCGCCAGCAGCCAAGATTACGGGGTTTCCTATGGCTACACCTTC. This codes for CASSQDYGVSYGYTF.

This chain uses TRBV12-3 or TRBV12-4 with TRBJ2-3; 9 bases map to TRBD2. CDR3 length: 15 residues. Losses at the gene ends were 4 bases for V and 6 bases for J; bases not matched to a gene: 8. The CDR3 region is CASSSRGGDQDTQYF. In DNA form, the CDR3 reads TGTGCCAGCAGTTCACGCGGGGGGGATCAGGATACGCAGTATTTT.